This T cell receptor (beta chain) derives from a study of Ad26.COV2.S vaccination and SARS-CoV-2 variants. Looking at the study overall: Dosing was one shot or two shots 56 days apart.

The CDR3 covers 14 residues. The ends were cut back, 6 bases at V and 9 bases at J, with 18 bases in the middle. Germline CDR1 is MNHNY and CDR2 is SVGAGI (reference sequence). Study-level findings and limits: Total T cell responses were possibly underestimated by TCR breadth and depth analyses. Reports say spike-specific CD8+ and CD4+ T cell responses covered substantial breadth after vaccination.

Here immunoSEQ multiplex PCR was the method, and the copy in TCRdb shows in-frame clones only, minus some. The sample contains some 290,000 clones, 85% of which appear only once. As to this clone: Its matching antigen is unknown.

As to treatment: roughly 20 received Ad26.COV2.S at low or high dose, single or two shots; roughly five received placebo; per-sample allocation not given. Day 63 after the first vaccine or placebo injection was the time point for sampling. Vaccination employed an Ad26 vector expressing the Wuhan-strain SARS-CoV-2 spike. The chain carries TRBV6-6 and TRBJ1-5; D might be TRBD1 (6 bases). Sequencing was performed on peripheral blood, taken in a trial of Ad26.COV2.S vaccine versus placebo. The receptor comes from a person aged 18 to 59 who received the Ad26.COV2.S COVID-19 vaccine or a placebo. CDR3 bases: TGTGCCAGCAGCCAAACAGGGTTCGAGGGGCCCCAGCATTTT. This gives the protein CASSQTGFEGPQHF.